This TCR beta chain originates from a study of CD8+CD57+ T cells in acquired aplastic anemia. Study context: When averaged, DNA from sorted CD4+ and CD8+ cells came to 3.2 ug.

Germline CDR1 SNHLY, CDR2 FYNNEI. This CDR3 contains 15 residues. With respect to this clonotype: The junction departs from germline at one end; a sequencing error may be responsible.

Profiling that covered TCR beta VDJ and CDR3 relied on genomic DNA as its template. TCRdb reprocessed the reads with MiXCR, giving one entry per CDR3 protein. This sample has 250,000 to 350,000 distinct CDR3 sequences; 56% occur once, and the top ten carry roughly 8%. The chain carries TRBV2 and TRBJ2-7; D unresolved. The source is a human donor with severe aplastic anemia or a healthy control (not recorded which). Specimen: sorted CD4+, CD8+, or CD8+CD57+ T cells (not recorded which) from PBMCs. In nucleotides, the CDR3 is TGTGCCAGCAATGAACAGACACTGAGCTCCTACAAGCAGTACTTC. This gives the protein CASNEQTLSSYKQYF.